The next 22 T cell receptor beta chains were all read from a single sample in a study of T cell responses to AZD1222 COVID-19 vaccine. Generated by immunoSEQ multiplex PCR, the TCRdb table keeps only in-frame clones and is missing some. The sample carries roughly 150,000 clones, 90% recorded once. Sequenced material: peripheral blood, taken 28 days after the second AZD1222 dose. These receptors originate from an adult who received the AZD1222 COVID-19 vaccine.

V usage is TRBV10-3 and J usage is TRBJ1-2, with TRBD1 as a possible D gene (5 bases). CDR1 is ENHRY and CDR2 is SYGVKD in the germline V gene. The ends were cut back, 3 bases at V and 4 bases at J, with 12 bases in the middle. This CDR3 region has 14 residues. The CDR3 region is CAISEGGTAYGYTF. The CDR3 DNA follows: TGTGCCATCAGTGAAGGAGGGACCGCCTATGGCTACACCTTC.

J is TRBJ2-5 and V is TRBV2, with TRBD2 matching over 9 bases. This CDR3 is 17 amino acids long. Germline CDR1 and CDR2: SNHLY and FYNNEI. J lost 7 bases, V lost 2 bases, and 14 bases had no gene match. DNA for the CDR3: TGTGCCAGCAGTGAAAGGGGTGGCGGGGGGGCCGTCGGGACCCAGTACTTC. Encoded protein: CASSERGGGGAVGTQYF.

The chain is built from TRBV5-6 and TRBJ1-3; D might be TRBD1 (6 bases). Trimming shortened V by 10 bases and J by 0 bases, and 14 bases separated the two germline ends. Germline CDR1 SGHDT, CDR2 YYEEEE. The CDR3 loop spans 14 amino acids. The CDR3 nucleotides are TGTGCCTCACGAATGACAGGCTCTGGAAACACCATATATTTT. Residues: CASRMTGSGNTIYF. The whole variable domain, filled in from reference TRBV5-6 and TRBJ1-3, reads DAGVTQSPTHLIKTRGQQVTLRCSPKSGHDTVSWYQQALGQGPQFIFQYYEEEERQRGNFPDRFSGHQFPNYSSELNVNALLLGDSALYLCASRMTGSGNTIYFGEGSWLTVV.

The genes are TRBV19 and TRBJ1-4; tentatively, D is TRBD1 (5 bases). Germline-derived CDR1 and CDR2 are LNHDA and SQIVND (reference sequence). The CDR3 extends over 14 amino acids. V lost 6 bases and J lost 0, with 8 bases in between. The CDR3 loop is CASSRVTTNEKLFF. The CDR3 region has the DNA TGTGCCAGTAGCAGGGTGACAACTAATGAAAAACTGTTTTTT.

A single count supports this clone. This sequence joins TRBV7-2 and TRBJ2-2; 11 bases match TRBD1. The CDR3 contains 15 residues. CDR1 is SGHTA and CDR2 is FQGNSA in the germline V gene. The ends lost 5 bases at V and 8 bases at J; junction bases unmatched: 7. In nucleotides, the CDR3 is TGTGCCAGCAGCCGGGCGGACAGGGGGCTGGGGGAGCTGTTTTTT. It yields the protein CASSRADRGLGELFF.

CDR3 sequence (DNA): TGTGCCAGCAGTTATTTCAATGAGCAGTTCTTC. This encodes CASSYFNEQFF. The V gene is TRBV27, the J gene TRBJ2-1; no firm D call. Germline CDR1 MNHEY, CDR2 SMNVEV (reference sequence). The CDR3 length is 11 residues. Trimming pared 4 bases from V and 6 bases from J, leaving 4 bases between.

The CDR3 sequence: CASSLEGSRQYF. The CDR3 DNA follows: TGTGCCAGCAGCTTAGAGGGTTCGCGGCAGTACTTC. The chain uses TRBV11-1 and TRBJ2-7, with D uncertain. The CDR3 spans 12 residues. Trimming pared 1 base from V and 9 bases from J, leaving 10 bases between. The germline CDR1 and CDR2 sequences are SGHAT and FQDESV (reference sequence).

This clone was observed a single time. The rearrangement uses TRBV24-1 and TRBJ2-5; D gene ambiguous. This CDR3 comprises 15 residues. The V gene's germline CDR1 is KGHDR and CDR2 SFDVKD. Trimming stripped 4 bases from V and 1 base from J, with 12 bases between. CDR3 DNA sequence: TGTGCCACCAGTGACCCACGACAACGCCAAGAGACCCAGTACTTC. Residues: CATSDPRQRQETQYF.

The chain recombines TRBV6-5 with TRBJ1-2; 9 nucleotides line up with TRBD1. The germline V gene encodes CDR1 MNHEY and CDR2 SVGAGI. V dropped 6 bases and J dropped 4; count of bases not matched to a gene: 6. The CDR3 length is 14 residues. The CDR3 DNA sequence: TGTGCCAGCAGCAGGGACAGGGTGGGCTATGGCTACACCTTC. Protein product: CASSRDRVGYGYTF.

This sequence joins TRBV28 and TRBJ1-2, with no clear D. Trimming left V 0 bases short and J 8 bases short, with 4 bases between. Germline CDR1 is MDHEN and CDR2 is SYDVKM. The CDR3 covers 11 residues. The CDR3 spells CASSLWQGYTF. In DNA form, the CDR3 reads TGTGCCAGCAGTTTATGGCAGGGCTACACCTTC.

The gene calls are TRBV15 and TRBJ1-4, with 7 bases fitting TRBD1. Per germline, CDR1 LNHNV and CDR2 YYDKDF (reference sequence). V lost 3 bases and J lost 8; bases outside the gene matches: 9. The CDR3 is 15 amino acids. The CDR3 DNA follows: TGTGCCACCAGCAGGGGGGGACAGAAAAGCGAAAAACTGTTTTTT. It yields the protein CATSRGGQKSEKLFF. Looking up the rest from reference TRBV15 and TRBJ1-4 gives the full variable domain: DAMVIQNPRYQVTQFGKPVTLSCSQTLNHNVMYWYQQKSSQAPKLLFHYYDKDFNNEADTPDNFQSRRPNTSFCFLDIRSPGLGDTAMYLCATSRGGQKSEKLFFGSGTQLSVL.

Only one count was recorded for this clone. The chain couples TRBV6-5 to TRBJ1-2; TRBD1 is a possible D gene (5 bases). Between the trimmed V and J ends, which lost 6 bases and 4 bases, there was a span of 15 bases. Germline loops: CDR1 MNHEY, CDR2 SVGAGI. This CDR3 has 14 residues. The CDR3 region is CASRDRGTSYGYTF. DNA for the CDR3: TGTGCCAGCAGGGACCGAGGGACTAGCTATGGCTACACCTTC.

The V call is TRBV18, the J call TRBJ1-6; D gene ambiguous. The V and J ends lost 5 bases and 8 bases respectively, with 13 bases between them. The V gene's germline CDR1 is KGHSH and CDR2 LQKENI. The CDR3 runs 14 residues. This chain's CDR3 is CASSLDWGDSPLHF. The DNA for the CDR3 is TGTGCCAGCTCATTGGACTGGGGAGATTCACCCCTCCACTTT. The entire variable domain, with the rest obtained from reference TRBV18 and TRBJ1-6, is as follows: NAGVMQNPRHLVRRRGQEARLRCSPMKGHSHVYWYRQLPEEGLKFMVYLQKENIIDESGMPKERFSAEFPKEGPSILRIQQVVRGDSAAYFCASSLDWGDSPLHFGNGTRLTVT.

The table lists this clone with a count of one. The chain couples TRBV6-2 or TRBV6-3 to TRBJ2-1; tentative D call: TRBD2 (6 bases). Trimming pared 0 bases from V and 2 bases from J, leaving 11 bases between. Germline-derived CDR1 and CDR2 are MNHEY and SVGEGT. The CDR3 loop spans 16 amino acids. In DNA form, the CDR3 reads TGTGCCAGCAGTTACTCTGGAGGGCCCGCCTACAATGAGCAGTTCTTC. Encoded protein: CASSYSGGPAYNEQFF.

This clone came up once. The chain links TRBV9 to TRBJ2-2, with no clear D. The CDR3 has 14 amino acids. V dropped 4 bases and J dropped 7 bases, with 14 bases sitting between them. Germline loops: CDR1 SGDLS, CDR2 YYNGEE. The CDR3 here is CASSNDVRYGELFF. Written as DNA, the CDR3 is TGTGCCAGCAGCAACGACGTGCGTTACGGGGAGCTGTTTTTT.

To note about this clone: The same CDR3 arises from other DNA sequences in this sample as well. The chain uses TRBV28 and TRBJ2-3; 9 bases match TRBD2. The germline CDR1 and CDR2 sequences are MDHEN and SYDVKM. V gave up 4 bases and J gave up 0 bases; unmatched junction bases: 5. CDR3 length: 16 amino acids. The CDR3 DNA is TGTGCCAGCAGTTCCCCGACTAGCGGAAGCACAGATACGCAGTATTTT. Amino acid sequence: CASSSPTSGSTDTQYF.

The rearrangement links TRBV5-1 to TRBJ2-2, with D hard to call. Germline V gene data show CDR1 as SGHRS and CDR2 as YFSETQ. The CDR3 runs to 14 residues. Trimming shortened V by 1 base and J by 5 bases, and 9 bases separated the two germline ends. CDR3 in amino acids: CASSLMAATGELFF. CDR3 in DNA: TGCGCCAGCAGCTTGATGGCGGCGACCGGGGAGCTGTTTTTT.

The chain uses TRBV5-6 and TRBJ2-3; D perhaps matches TRBD1 (6 bases). The V and J ends lost 0 bases and 0 bases respectively, with 14 bases between them. Germline V lookup: CDR1 SGHDT, CDR2 YYEEEE. This CDR3 has 17 residues. CDR3 DNA: TGTGCCAGCAGCTTGGATCAGGGGACCTCTAGCACAGATACGCAGTATTTT. Its protein product is CASSLDQGTSSTDTQYF.

The chain carries TRBV10-2 and TRBJ2-3; no firm D call. Germline CDR1 WSHSY, CDR2 SAAADI. The CDR3 loop spans 12 amino acids. The V and J ends lost 6 bases and 0 bases respectively, with 4 bases between them. CDR3 nucleotides: TGCGCCAGCAGGGGTAGCACAGATACGCAGTATTTT. Amino acid sequence: CASRGSTDTQYF.

The chain employs TRBV18 and TRBJ1-3; D gene ambiguous. The germline CDR1 and CDR2 sequences are KGHSH and LQKENI. V was pared by 4 bases and J by 3 bases, with 4 bases between. The CDR3 is made up of 12 amino acids. CDR3 in amino acids: CASSLRGNTIYF. CDR3 DNA sequence: TGTGCCAGCTCACTACGTGGAAACACCATATATTTT.

This clone was counted a single time. The V call is TRBV3-1 (or the pseudogene TRBV3-2), the J call TRBJ2-1, with 8 bases aligning to TRBD2. Trimming took 2 bases from V and 6 from J; bases not matched to a gene: 6. Germline V gene data show CDR1 as LGHDT and CDR2 as YNNKEL (reference sequence). The CDR3 contains 15 residues. For the CDR3, the DNA is TGTGCCAGCAGCCAATGGAGCGGGGGAGTCAATGAGCAGTTCTTC. Translating it yields CASSQWSGGVNEQFF.

This clone was seen once. V usage is TRBV24-1 and J usage is TRBJ1-5, with 7 bases lining up with TRBD1. With V trimmed by 3 bases and J by 9 bases, 10 bases remained unmatched. CDR1 is KGHDR, CDR2 SFDVKD, per germline. The CDR3 loop spans 15 amino acids. CDR3 region: CATSDPGEWTGPQHF. DNA of the CDR3: TGTGCCACCAGTGATCCGGGGGAGTGGACAGGGCCCCAGCATTTT.